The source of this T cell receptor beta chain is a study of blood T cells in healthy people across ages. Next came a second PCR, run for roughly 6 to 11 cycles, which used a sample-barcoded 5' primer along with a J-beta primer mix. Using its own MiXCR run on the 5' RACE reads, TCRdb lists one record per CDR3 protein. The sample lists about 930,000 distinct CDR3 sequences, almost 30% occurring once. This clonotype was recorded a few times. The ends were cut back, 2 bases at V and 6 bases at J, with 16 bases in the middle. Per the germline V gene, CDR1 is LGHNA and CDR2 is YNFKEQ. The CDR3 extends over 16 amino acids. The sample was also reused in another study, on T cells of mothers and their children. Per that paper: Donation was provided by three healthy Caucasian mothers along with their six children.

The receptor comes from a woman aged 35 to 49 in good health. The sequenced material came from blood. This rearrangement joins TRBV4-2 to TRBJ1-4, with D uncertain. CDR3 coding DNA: TGTGCCAGCAGCCAACCCCTAGGGCAGGCCTATGAAAAACTGTTTTTT. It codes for CASSQPLGQAYEKLFF.